The rows below give T cell receptor beta chains drawn from one sample of a study of T cell responses to AZD1222 COVID-19 vaccine. Repertoires were generated with immunoSEQ multiplex PCR, while TCRdb's copy carries only in-frame clones and drops some. Of 130,000 to 150,000 clones listed, approximately 86% are singletons. Specimen: peripheral blood, collected 28 days after the second AZD1222 dose. Source of these receptors: an adult who received the AZD1222 COVID-19 vaccine. Each CDR3 is given without its conserved first and last residue.

V | CDR3
TRBV28 | ASSDREGVSEKLF
TRBV5-1 | ASSLNAGGGTDTQY
TRBV7-9 | ASSHGQGDQPQH
TRBV11-3 | ASSFDSGTGIYEQY
TRBV7-9 | ASSPAPLRERTDTQY
TRBV18 | ASSSNRDPNGDYT
TRBV7-9 | ATLGYT
TRBV24-1 | ATSDPRGGSRGEQF
TRBV4-1 | ASSQTQGSGANVLT
TRBV27 | ASSSTTDISAGAYNEQF
TRBV7-2 | ASSLGLHEDTQY
TRBV2 | ASSEEREGEQY
TRBV11-2 | ASSIGQYNEQF
TRBV27 | ASSLPGGGYNEQF
TRBV6-1 | ASRQGDSYNEQF
TRBV24-1 | ATSSEADYTGELF
TRBV5-6 | ASIDQFQTGKRETQY
TRBV6-5 | ASRRGNNQPQH
TRBV9 | ASSVGNGFDGYT
TRBV30 | AFNGRGGDTQY
TRBV27 | ASSFPAGGSYNEQF
TRBV24-1 | ATSDSTRGGLDAF
TRBV2 | ASSPERGNQPQH
TRBV6-2/TRBV6-3 | ASSFITSYNEQF
TRBV27 | ASSLSEVYEQY
TRBV7-9 | ASSPRTGSLH
TRBV9 | ASSAQGAVSGNTIY
TRBV5-1 | ASSVDRDSHGYT
TRBV11-2 | ASSFVMTGAHTEAF
TRBV18 | ASSPDLRDTQY
TRBV19 | ASSTHPGPQETQY